Below, 30 T cell receptor beta chains from the same sample are listed, as sequenced in a study of blood T cell repertoires in COVID-19 (dated by TCRdb to the early 2020s). The method behind the library was the immunoSEQ multiplex PCR assay. TCRdb re-hosts the immuneACCESS table, in-frame sequences only. Its copies lack some clones; in the studies checked, an unresolved V gene accounts for under half of them, and the cause for the rest is not known. The sample contains fewer than 400,000 clones, around nine tenths of them found a single time. The top ten hold over 4% of the sample. Sequenced: PBMCs or T cells enriched from blood (not recorded which). The receptors derive from a man aged 55 to 70 who had recovered from COVID-19.

The chain recombines TRBV18 with TRBJ2-1; 8 nucleotides align to TRBD2. V trimming: 3 bases; J trimming: 5 bases; junction bases outside the gene matches: 6. CDR1 KGHSH and CDR2 LQKENI come from the germline V gene. The length of the CDR3 is 15 residues. Written as DNA, the CDR3 is TGTGCCAGCTCACCGGGACTAGGCGGGGACAATGAGCAGTTCTTC. This codes for CASSPGLGGDNEQFF.

The V and J genes are TRBV14 and TRBJ2-1; 8 bases match TRBD1. V gave up 6 bases and J gave up 0 bases; unmatched junction bases: 7. The germline V gene has CDR1 SGHDN and CDR2 FVKESK. CDR3 size: 16 residues. DNA of the CDR3: TGTGCCAGCAGTCGGGACAGGCAAAGCTCCTACAATGAGCAGTTCTTC. The encoded protein is CASSRDRQSSYNEQFF.

The chain links TRBV2 to TRBJ2-7, with unresolved D. Germline V gene sequence: CDR1 SNHLY, CDR2 FYNNEI. CDR3 length: 11 amino acids. V was trimmed by 7 bases and J by 3 bases, leaving 7 bases between them. The CDR3 here is CASTLYYEQYF. CDR3 sequence (DNA): TGTGCCAGCACCTTGTACTACGAGCAGTACTTC.

J is TRBJ1-5 and V is TRBV27; weak D call: TRBD1 (5 bases). The V gene's germline CDR1 is MNHEY and CDR2 SMNVEV (reference sequence). The CDR3 is 17 residues long. V was clipped by 3 bases and J by 2 bases, with 17 bases between them. The CDR3 sequence: CASSLSGGWGGNQPQHF. Written as DNA, the CDR3 is TGTGCCAGCAGTTTGAGCGGGGGGTGGGGTGGCAATCAGCCCCAGCATTTT.

This clone was counted a single time. This rearrangement joins TRBV10-3 to TRBJ2-1, with 11 positions matching TRBD2. With V trimmed by 6 bases and J by 7 bases, 2 bases remained unmatched. Germline CDR1 and CDR2: ENHRY and SYGVKD. The CDR3 has 13 amino acids. The CDR3 protein is CAISLAGGNEQFF. CDR3 DNA: TGTGCCATCAGCCTAGCGGGGGGTAATGAGCAGTTCTTC.

The chain combines TRBV24-1 with TRBJ2-5; TRBD1 matches 7 bases. Trimming at V came to 0 bases and at J to 5 bases, leaving 14 bases not matched to a gene. Germline V gene lookup returns CDR1 KGHDR and CDR2 SFDVKD. The CDR3 runs to 18 residues. CDR3 in amino acids: CATSDLNGAGGLDETQYF. Here the CDR3 DNA reads TGTGCCACCAGTGATTTGAATGGAGCAGGGGGTTTAGATGAGACCCAGTACTTC.

The chain joins TRBV6-5 to TRBJ1-4, with a weak D call TRBD1 (6 bases). Germline CDR1 is MNHEY and CDR2 is SVGAGI. Between the trimmed V and J ends, which lost 5 bases and 6 bases, there was a span of 10 bases. The CDR3 loop spans 13 amino acids. The chain's CDR3 is CASSRTVDEKLFF. CDR3 DNA: TGTGCCAGCAGTAGGACAGTCGATGAAAAACTGTTTTTT.

The chain couples TRBV19 to TRBJ1-1, with D possibly being TRBD1 (6 bases). CDR1 is LNHDA, CDR2 SQIVND, per germline (reference sequence). The V and J ends lost 7 bases and 1 base respectively, with 16 bases between them. The CDR3 length is 15 residues. DNA for the CDR3: TGTGCCAGTATCCGACAGGCCCGCGGGAACACTGAAGCTTTCTTT. As protein: CASIRQARGNTEAFF.

CDR3 DNA sequence: TGTGCCAGCATCCAATCGCCGGAGCTTGAAGCTTTCTTT. Residues: CASIQSPELEAFF. The chain links TRBV5-5 to TRBJ1-1, with D uncertain. V was cut by 6 bases and J by 7 bases, with 16 bases left in between. CDR1 SGHKS and CDR2 YYEKEE come from the germline V gene (reference sequence). The CDR3 length is 13 residues.

The chain carries TRBV28 and TRBJ1-2; TRBD1 agrees at 7 bases. The CDR3 is 13 residues long. V trimming: 4 bases; J trimming: 5 bases; junction bases outside the gene matches: 4. From germline, CDR1 is MDHEN and CDR2 SYDVKM. The CDR3 DNA follows: TGTGCCAGCAGTTCGGGGACAGAATATGGCTACACCTTC. As protein: CASSSGTEYGYTF.

The chain links TRBV27 to TRBJ2-7, with 11 bases that match TRBD2. The CDR3 length is 15 residues. Germline CDR1 reads MNHEY; CDR2 reads SMNVEV (reference sequence). Trimming took 2 bases from V and 0 from J; bases not matched to a gene: 0. For the CDR3, the DNA is TGTGCCAGCAGTTTAACTAGCGGGAGCTCCTACGAGCAGTACTTC. This gives the protein CASSLTSGSSYEQYF.

The chain employs TRBV15 and TRBJ1-1; tentatively, D is TRBD1 (5 bases). Germline V lookup: CDR1 LNHNV, CDR2 YYDKDF (reference sequence). The CDR3 covers 15 residues. Trimming cost V 7 bases and J 2 bases, with 17 bases left between them. CDR3 bases: TGTGCCACCACCGGCGGGGGGGGTCGCAACACTGAAGCTTTCTTT. Translating it yields CATTGGGGRNTEAFF. Full variable domain (outside the CDR3, taken from reference TRBV15 and TRBJ1-1): DAMVIQNPRYQVTQFGKPVTLSCSQTLNHNVMYWYQQKSSQAPKLLFHYYDKDFNNEADTPDNFQSRRPNTSFCFLDIRSPGLGDTAMYLCATTGGGGRNTEAFFGQGTRLTVV.

CDR3 residues: CASSPLGNRDTQETQYF. In DNA form, the CDR3 reads TGTGCCAGCTCACCTCTGGGTAACCGGGACACCCAAGAGACCCAGTACTTC. The chain recombines TRBV18 with TRBJ2-5, with D tentatively TRBD1 (6 bases). The CDR3 sequence is 17 residues long. The V end lost 3 bases, the J end lost 1 base, and 18 bases lay between the germline ends. Germline CDR1 and CDR2: KGHSH and LQKENI.

V and J are TRBV6-4 and TRBJ2-1, with D perhaps matching TRBD2 (6 bases). CDR3 length equals 14 residues. Germline loops: CDR1 MRHNA, CDR2 SNTAGT. Trimming removed 6 bases from V and 9 bases from J, with 18 bases in between. CDR3: CASRARLGESEQFF. The CDR3 DNA follows: TGTGCCAGCAGGGCTAGACTAGGGGAGAGTGAGCAGTTCTTC.

The CDR3 region is CASSLVGGNNSPLHF. CDR3 nucleotide sequence: TGTGCCAGCAGCTTAGTTGGGGGGAATAATTCACCCCTCCACTTT. V is TRBV11-2 and J is TRBJ1-6, with D tentatively TRBD1 (5 bases). Deletions cut 1 base from V and 5 bases from J, with 9 bases between. From germline, CDR1 is SGHAT and CDR2 FQNNGV. The CDR3 runs to 15 residues. Filled out from reference TRBV11-2 and TRBJ1-6, the complete variable domain reads EAGVAQSPRYKIIEKRQSVAFWCNPISGHATLYWYQQILGQGPKLLIQFQNNGVVDDSQLPKDRFSAERLKGVDSTLKIQPAKLEDSAVYLCASSLVGGNNSPLHFGNGTRLTVT.

The sample holds a few counts of this clone. The chain employs TRBV9 and TRBJ1-2; D unclear. Per germline, CDR1 SGDLS and CDR2 YYNGEE. The V gene lost 0 bases and the J gene lost 4 bases, with 10 bases spanning the gap. The CDR3 contains 14 residues. CDR3 amino acids: CASSVGSALYGYTF. The CDR3 nucleotides are TGTGCCAGCAGCGTAGGCAGTGCCCTCTATGGCTACACCTTC.

V usage is TRBV5-1 and J usage is TRBJ2-2; 8 bases agree with TRBD1. This CDR3 has 15 residues. After removal of 5 bases from V and 1 base from J, the junction contained 4 bases not matched to a gene. Germline CDR1 SGHRS, CDR2 YFSETQ. The CDR3 DNA reads as TGCGCCAGCAGGGACAGGGCCGGGAACACCGGGGAGCTGTTTTTT. Translation: CASRDRAGNTGELFF.

The J gene is TRBJ2-3, the V gene TRBV23-1, with D maybe TRBD2 (6 bases). TRBV23-1 is flagged as an ORF with uncertain function. There are 14 residues in the CDR3. The germline V and J ends were trimmed by 9 bases and 2 bases, with 15 bases remaining between them. CDR3 protein: CARFRESFTDTQYF. Here the CDR3 DNA reads TGCGCCAGGTTCCGGGAGTCTTTCACAGATACGCAGTATTTT.

This rearrangement joins TRBV2 to TRBJ2-3; D is unclear. From germline, CDR1 is SNHLY and CDR2 FYNNEI. The CDR3 is 11 amino acids. Trimming left V 6 bases short and J 6 bases short, with 7 bases between. This chain's CDR3 is CASRAVDTQYF. The CDR3 DNA follows: TGTGCCAGCAGGGCGGTGGATACGCAGTATTTT. The whole variable domain, remainder taken from reference TRBV2 and TRBJ2-3, is EPEVTQTPSHQVTQMGQEVILRCVPISNHLYFYWYRQILGQKVEFLVSFYNNEISEKSEIFDDQFSVERPDGSNFTLKIRSTKLEDSAMYFCASRAVDTQYFGPGTRLTVL.

This chain connects TRBV18 to TRBJ1-2, with D perhaps matching TRBD1 (5 bases). Trimming cost V 2 bases and J 1 base, with 11 bases left between them. The CDR3 is 15 amino acids. Germline V gene lookup returns CDR1 KGHSH and CDR2 LQKENI. CDR3 in DNA: TGTGCCAGCTCACCAGGGCCCAGGGTTAACTATGGCTACACCTTC. Amino acids: CASSPGPRVNYGYTF.

The V and J genes are TRBV29-1 and TRBJ2-2; D is unclear. The CDR3 length is 15 residues. V was trimmed by 7 bases and J by 4 bases, leaving 19 bases between them. Germline V gives CDR1 SQVTM, CDR2 ANQGSEA. CDR3 protein: CSALRPMRGTGELFF. CDR3 coding DNA: TGCAGCGCCCTTAGACCGATGCGAGGCACCGGGGAGCTGTTTTTT.

Remarks on this clone: Other DNA sequences in the same sample also yield this CDR3. The J gene is TRBJ1-2, the V gene TRBV9; tentatively, D is TRBD1 (5 bases). V shed 0 bases and J shed 2 bases, with 8 bases lying between them. The CDR3 extends over 14 amino acids. CDR1 SGDLS and CDR2 YYNGEE come from the germline V gene. The CDR3 here is CASSVGQGNYGYTF. CDR3 sequence (DNA): TGTGCCAGCAGCGTAGGGCAGGGAAACTATGGCTACACCTTC.

The chain employs TRBV4-2 and TRBJ2-1; 13 positions match TRBD2. The CDR3 sequence is 16 residues long. The germline gives CDR1 LGHNA, CDR2 YNFKEQ. V shed 1 base and J 10 bases; nucleotides not matched to a gene: 7. This chain's CDR3 is CASSQALAGGQREQFF. CDR3 sequence (DNA): TGTGCCAGCAGCCAAGCACTAGCGGGAGGGCAACGGGAGCAGTTCTTC.

The chain uses TRBV6-1 and TRBJ1-6; D remains ambiguous. V shed 0 bases and J shed 9 bases, with 15 bases lying between them. There are 16 residues in the CDR3. Germline V CDR1 and CDR2: MNHNS, SASEGT. CDR3 coding DNA: TGTGCCAGCAGTGAAGCGCGAGGCCCGGCGGCTTCACCCCTCCACTTT. Residues: CASSEARGPAASPLHF.

The rearrangement uses TRBV5-8 and TRBJ1-5; D is unresolved. V was trimmed by 4 bases and J by 1 base, leaving 15 bases between them. The CDR3 length is 16 residues. CDR1 is SGHTS and CDR2 is YDEGEE in the germline V gene. The CDR3 sequence is CASSPGSGISNQPQHF. The CDR3 DNA sequence: TGTGCCAGCAGCCCTGGATCGGGAATCAGCAATCAGCCCCAGCATTTT. Supplemented by reference TRBV5-8 and TRBJ1-5, the full variable domain reads EAGVTQSPTHLIKTRGQQATLRCSPISGHTSVYWYQQALGLGLQFLLWYDEGEERNRGNFPPRFSGRQFPNYSSELNVNALELEDSALYLCASSPGSGISNQPQHFGDGTRLSIL.

The J gene is TRBJ2-4, the V gene TRBV9; D unclear. V was trimmed by 4 bases and J by 1 base, leaving 9 bases between them. Germline assignment: CDR1 SGDLS and CDR2 YYNGEE. The CDR3 length is 14 residues. The CDR3 sequence: CASSPVVAKNIQYF. CDR3 DNA sequence: TGTGCCAGCAGCCCAGTGGTGGCCAAAAACATTCAGTACTTC.

This chain uses TRBV6-2 or TRBV6-3 with TRBJ2-7; D possibly corresponds to TRBD2 (5 bases). Deletions cut 2 bases from V and 2 bases from J, with 16 bases between. Germline V gene data show CDR1 as MNHEY and CDR2 as SVGEGT. This CDR3 comprises 16 residues. The CDR3 bases are TGTGCCAGCAGTTACGACCCCGAGGGATATACCTACGAGCAGTACTTC. Its translation is CASSYDPEGYTYEQYF.

In its sample, this clone was seen a few times. This chain connects TRBV7-8 to TRBJ2-1, with D maybe TRBD2 (6 bases). This CDR3 is built from 13 residues. Per germline, CDR1 SGHVS and CDR2 FQNEAQ. V shed 5 bases and J shed 11 bases, with 16 bases lying between them. The CDR3 loop reads CASSPQDSGQQFF. CDR3 coding DNA: TGTGCCAGCAGCCCGCAGGATAGCGGTCAGCAGTTCTTC.

The V gene is TRBV18, the J gene TRBJ1-4; D may be TRBD1 (5 bases). V was trimmed by 5 bases and J by 0 bases, leaving 13 bases between them. The CDR3 covers 16 residues. CDR1 KGHSH and CDR2 LQKENI come from the germline V gene. The CDR3 coding sequence is TGTGCCAGCTCAATGTCCGGGACTACAACTAATGAAAAACTGTTTTTT. It translates to CASSMSGTTTNEKLFF.

With respect to this clone: Distinct nucleotide sequences in the sample also encode this CDR3. The chain joins TRBV6-5 to TRBJ1-2; D remains unclear. Germline loops: CDR1 MNHEY, CDR2 SVGAGI. The CDR3 covers 13 residues. Trimming took 2 bases from V and 1 from J, leaving 5 bases between them. CDR3 nucleotides: TGTGCCAGCAGTTACGAGGGTAACTATGGCTACACCTTC. Translating gives CASSYEGNYGYTF.